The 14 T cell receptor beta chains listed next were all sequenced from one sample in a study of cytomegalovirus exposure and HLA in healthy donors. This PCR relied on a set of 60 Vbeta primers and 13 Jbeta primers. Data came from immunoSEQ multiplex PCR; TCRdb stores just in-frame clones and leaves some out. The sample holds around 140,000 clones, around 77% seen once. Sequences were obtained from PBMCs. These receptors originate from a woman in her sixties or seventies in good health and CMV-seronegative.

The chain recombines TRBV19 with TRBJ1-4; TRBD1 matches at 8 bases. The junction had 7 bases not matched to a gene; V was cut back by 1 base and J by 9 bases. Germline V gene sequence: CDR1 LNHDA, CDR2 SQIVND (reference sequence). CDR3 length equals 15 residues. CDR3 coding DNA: TGTGCCAGTAGTATAGCCGGGACAGGAGTGCAAAAACTGTTTTTT. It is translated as CASSIAGTGVQKLFF.

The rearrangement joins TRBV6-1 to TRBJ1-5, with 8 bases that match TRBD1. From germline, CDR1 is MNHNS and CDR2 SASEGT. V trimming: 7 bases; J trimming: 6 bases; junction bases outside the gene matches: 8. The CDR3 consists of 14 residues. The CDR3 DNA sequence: TGTGCCAGCACGAACGGACAGGGCGGTCAGCCCCAGCATTTT. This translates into CASTNGQGGQPQHF.

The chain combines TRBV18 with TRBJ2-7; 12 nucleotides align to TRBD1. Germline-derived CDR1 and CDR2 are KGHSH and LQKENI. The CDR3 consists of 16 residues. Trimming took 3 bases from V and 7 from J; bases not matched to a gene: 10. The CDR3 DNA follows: TGTGCCAGCTCACCGATACCGGGACAGGGGGCCGGGGAGCAGTACTTC. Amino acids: CASSPIPGQGAGEQYF. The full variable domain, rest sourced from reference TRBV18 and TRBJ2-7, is NAGVMQNPRHLVRRRGQEARLRCSPMKGHSHVYWYRQLPEEGLKFMVYLQKENIIDESGMPKERFSAEFPKEGPSILRIQQVVRGDSAAYFCASSPIPGQGAGEQYFGPGTRLTVT.

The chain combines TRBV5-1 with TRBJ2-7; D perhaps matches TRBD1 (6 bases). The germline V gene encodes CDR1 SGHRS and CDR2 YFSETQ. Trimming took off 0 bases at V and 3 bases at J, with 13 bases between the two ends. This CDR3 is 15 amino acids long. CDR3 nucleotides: TGCGCCAGCAGCTTGGCCCCAGGGGCTCGCTACGAGCAGTACTTC. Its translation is CASSLAPGARYEQYF.

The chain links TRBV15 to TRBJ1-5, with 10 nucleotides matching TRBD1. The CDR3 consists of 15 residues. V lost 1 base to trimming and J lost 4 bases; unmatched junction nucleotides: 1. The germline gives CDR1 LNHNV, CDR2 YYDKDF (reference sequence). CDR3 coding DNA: TGTGCCACCAGCAGAGGGGACAGGGGTAATCAGCCCCAGCATTTT. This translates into CATSRGDRGNQPQHF. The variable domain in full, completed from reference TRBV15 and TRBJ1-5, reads DAMVIQNPRYQVTQFGKPVTLSCSQTLNHNVMYWYQQKSSQAPKLLFHYYDKDFNNEADTPDNFQSRRPNTSFCFLDIRSPGLGDTAMYLCATSRGDRGNQPQHFGDGTRLSIL.

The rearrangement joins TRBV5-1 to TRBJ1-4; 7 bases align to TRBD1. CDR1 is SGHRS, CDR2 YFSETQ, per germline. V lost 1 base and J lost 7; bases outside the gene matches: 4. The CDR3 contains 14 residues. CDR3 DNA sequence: TGCGCCAGCAGCTTGAGGACAGGATTTGAAAAACTGTTTTTT. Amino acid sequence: CASSLRTGFEKLFF.

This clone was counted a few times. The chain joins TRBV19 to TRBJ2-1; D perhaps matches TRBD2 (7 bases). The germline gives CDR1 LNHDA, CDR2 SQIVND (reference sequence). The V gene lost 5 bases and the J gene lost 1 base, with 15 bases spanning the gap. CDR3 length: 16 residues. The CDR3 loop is CASSPLAGASYNEQFF. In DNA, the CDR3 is TGTGCCAGTAGTCCCCTGGCGGGGGCGTCCTACAATGAGCAGTTCTTC.

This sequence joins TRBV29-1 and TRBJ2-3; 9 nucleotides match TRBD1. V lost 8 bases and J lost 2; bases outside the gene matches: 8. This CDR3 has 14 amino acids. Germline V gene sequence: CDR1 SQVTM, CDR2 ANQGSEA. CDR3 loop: CSPQGAKFTDTQYF. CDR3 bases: TGCAGCCCACAGGGGGCGAAATTCACAGATACGCAGTATTTT.

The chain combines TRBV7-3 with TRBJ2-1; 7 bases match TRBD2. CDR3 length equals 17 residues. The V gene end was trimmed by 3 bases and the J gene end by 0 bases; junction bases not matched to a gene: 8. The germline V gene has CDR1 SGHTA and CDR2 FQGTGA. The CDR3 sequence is CASSLGGAGSSYNEQFF. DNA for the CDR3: TGTGCCAGCAGCTTGGGCGGAGCGGGAAGCTCCTACAATGAGCAGTTCTTC.

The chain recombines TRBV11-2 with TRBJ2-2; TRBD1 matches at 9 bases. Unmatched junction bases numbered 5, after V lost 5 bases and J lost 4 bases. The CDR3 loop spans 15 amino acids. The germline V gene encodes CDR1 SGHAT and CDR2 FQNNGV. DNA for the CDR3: TGTGCCAGCAGCACAGACAGGGGGAGCACCGGGGAGCTGTTTTTT. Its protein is CASSTDRGSTGELFF.

CDR3 sequence reads: CASTPNRASYEQYF. CDR3 bases: TGTGCCAGCACCCCCAACAGGGCCTCCTACGAGCAGTACTTC. The V call is TRBV28, the J call TRBJ2-7; the D gene is possibly TRBD1 (6 bases). Trimming stripped 7 bases from V and 0 bases from J, with 13 bases between. The CDR3 runs 14 residues. Germline CDR1 MDHEN, CDR2 SYDVKM.

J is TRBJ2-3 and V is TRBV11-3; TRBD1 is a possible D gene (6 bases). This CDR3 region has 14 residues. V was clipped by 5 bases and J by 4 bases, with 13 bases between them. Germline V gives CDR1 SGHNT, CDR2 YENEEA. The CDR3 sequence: CASSSRRGADTQYF. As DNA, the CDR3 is TGTGCCAGCAGCAGTCGCAGGGGAGCAGATACGCAGTATTTT.

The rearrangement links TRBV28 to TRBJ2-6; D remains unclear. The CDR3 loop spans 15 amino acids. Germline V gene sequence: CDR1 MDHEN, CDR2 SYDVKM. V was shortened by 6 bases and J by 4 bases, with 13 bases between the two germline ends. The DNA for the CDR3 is TGTGCCAGCAGGCCTCGTGGCCCCGGGGCCAACGTCCTGACTTTC. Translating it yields CASRPRGPGANVLTF.

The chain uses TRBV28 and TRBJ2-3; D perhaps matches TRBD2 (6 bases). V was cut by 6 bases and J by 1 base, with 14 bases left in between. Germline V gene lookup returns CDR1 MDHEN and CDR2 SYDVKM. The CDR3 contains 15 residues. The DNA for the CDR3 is TGTGCCAGCAGAAACCAGGGCGGGGGCACAGATACGCAGTATTTT. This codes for CASRNQGGGTDTQYF.